Listed here are 5 T cell receptor beta chains from one sample, sequenced in a study of blood T cell repertoires in COVID-19. Some clones are missing from TCRdb's copy, which holds only in-frame ones; the method was immunoSEQ multiplex PCR. The table shows roughly 500,000 clones, with around 87% occurring only once. The source material was PBMCs or T cells enriched from blood (not recorded which). These TCRs come from a woman in her thirties or forties who had recovered from COVID-19.

V usage is TRBV7-2 and J usage is TRBJ2-7; 8 positions agree with TRBD1. The germline CDR1 and CDR2 sequences are SGHTA and FQGNSA. The CDR3 is 17 amino acids. V gave up 3 bases and J gave up 0 bases; unmatched junction bases: 10. CDR3 sequence: CASSFSYITGGSYEQYF. The CDR3 region has the DNA TGTGCCAGCAGCTTCTCCTATATTACAGGGGGCTCCTACGAGCAGTACTTC.

This chain links TRBV23-1 with TRBJ2-7; TRBD2 aligns across 9 bases. TRBV23-1 is an open reading frame, and its role is uncertain. The CDR3 spans 16 residues. V lost 9 bases, J lost 7 bases, and 19 bases stayed unmatched. The CDR3 region has the DNA TGCGCCAGGCCATCGAGAACTAGCGGGCCCTATCCAGAGCAGTACTTC. It codes for CARPSRTSGPYPEQYF.

The gene calls are TRBV4-3 and TRBJ2-6; D gene ambiguous. V was shortened by 0 bases and J by 0 bases, with 3 bases between the two germline ends. Germline CDR1 and CDR2: LGHNA and YSLEER. CDR3 length: 15 residues. The CDR3 region is CASSQDNSGANVLTF. The CDR3 bases are TGCGCCAGCAGCCAAGATAACTCTGGGGCCAACGTCCTGACTTTC.

The chain is built from TRBV6-5 and TRBJ2-7, with 7 positions matching TRBD1. The CDR3 is 14 residues long. J gave up 2 bases and V 4 bases, and 5 bases lay outside the gene matches. The germline V gene has CDR1 MNHEY and CDR2 SVGAGI. CDR3 amino acids: CASSSGTATYEQYF. In nucleotides, the CDR3 is TGTGCCAGCAGTTCCGGGACAGCAACCTACGAGCAGTACTTC.

The chain has TRBV6-5 and TRBJ2-1; tentatively, D is TRBD1 (6 bases). Deletions cut 6 bases from V and 8 bases from J, with 17 bases between. The CDR3 is 14 residues long. From germline, CDR1 is MNHEY and CDR2 SVGAGI. Here the CDR3 reads CASSGQLFSDEQFF. The DNA for the CDR3 is TGTGCCAGCAGCGGACAGTTATTTAGCGATGAGCAGTTCTTC.